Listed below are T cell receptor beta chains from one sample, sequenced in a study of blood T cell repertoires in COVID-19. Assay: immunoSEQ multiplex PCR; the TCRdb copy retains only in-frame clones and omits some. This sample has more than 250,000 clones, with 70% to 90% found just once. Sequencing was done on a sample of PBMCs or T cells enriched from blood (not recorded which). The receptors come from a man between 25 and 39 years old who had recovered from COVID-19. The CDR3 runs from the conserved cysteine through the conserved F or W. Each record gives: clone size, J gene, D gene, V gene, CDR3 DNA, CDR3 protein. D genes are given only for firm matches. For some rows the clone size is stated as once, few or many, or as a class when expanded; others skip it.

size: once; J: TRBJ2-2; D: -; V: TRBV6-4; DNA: TGTGCCAGCAGTGAGGGGGCAACGAACACCGGGGAGCTGTTTTTT; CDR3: CASSEGATNTGELFF
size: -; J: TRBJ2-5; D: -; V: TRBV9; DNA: TGTGCCAGCTCAGGGGAGCGACAAGAGACCCAGTACTTC; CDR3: CASSGERQETQYF
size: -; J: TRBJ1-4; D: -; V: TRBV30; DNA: TGTGCCTGGAGTGTTACAGGGACGGAAAAACTGTTTTTT; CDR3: CAWSVTGTEKLFF
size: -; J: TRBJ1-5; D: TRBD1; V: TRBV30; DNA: TGTGCCTGGAGTGGTCAGGGGGTTCAGCCCCAGCATTTT; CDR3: CAWSGQGVQPQHF
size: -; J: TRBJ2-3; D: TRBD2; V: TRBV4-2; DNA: TGTGCCAGCAGCCCTGCCCGGACTAGCGGGGGGGCCGAAGCAGATACGCAGTATTTT; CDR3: CASSPARTSGGAEADTQYF
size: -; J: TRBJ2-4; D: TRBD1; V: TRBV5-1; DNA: TGCGCCAGCAGCGCCGCAGTTACAGGGGCGACCAAAAACATTCAGTACTTC; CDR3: CASSAAVTGATKNIQYF
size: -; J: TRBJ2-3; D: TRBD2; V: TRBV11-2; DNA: TGTGCCAGCAGCTGGGGACTAGTTTCGGATACGCAGTATTTT; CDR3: CASSWGLVSDTQYF
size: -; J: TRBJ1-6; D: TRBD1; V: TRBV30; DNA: TGTGCCTGGGCCCGACAGGGGAGGAATTCACCCCTCCACTTT; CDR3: CAWARQGRNSPLHF
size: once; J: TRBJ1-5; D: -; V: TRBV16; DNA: TGTGCCAGCAGCCCCCAGGGTTCTGGCAATCAGCCCCAGCATTTT; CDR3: CASSPQGSGNQPQHF
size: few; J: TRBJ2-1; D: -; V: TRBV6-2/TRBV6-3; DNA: TGTGCCAGCAGTTACGGCTCCCTTGACTACAATGAGCAGTTCTTC; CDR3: CASSYGSLDYNEQFF
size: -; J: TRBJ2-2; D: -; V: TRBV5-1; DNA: TGCGCCAGCAGAATAGGAGGGAACACCGGGGAGCTGTTTTTT; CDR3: CASRIGGNTGELFF
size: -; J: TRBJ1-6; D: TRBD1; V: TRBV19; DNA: TGTGCCAGTAGTGCGGGACAGGGTAATTCACCCCTCCACTTT; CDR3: CASSAGQGNSPLHF
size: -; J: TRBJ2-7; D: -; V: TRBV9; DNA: TGTGCCAGCAGCCCCGCTAGTCCTTCCTACGAGCAGTACTTC; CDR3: CASSPASPSYEQYF
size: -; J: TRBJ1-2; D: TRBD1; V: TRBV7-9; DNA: TGTGCCAGCAGCCAAGGATGGGACAGGGTCAAATATGGCTACACCTTC; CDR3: CASSQGWDRVKYGYTF
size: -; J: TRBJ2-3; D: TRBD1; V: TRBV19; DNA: TGTGCCAGTAGTATGGACAGGTCCACAGATACGCAGTATTTT; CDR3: CASSMDRSTDTQYF
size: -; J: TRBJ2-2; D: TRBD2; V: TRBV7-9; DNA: TGTGCCAGCAGCCGCCTCGGGGGGGCAAGGGAGCTGTTTTTT; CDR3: CASSRLGGARELFF
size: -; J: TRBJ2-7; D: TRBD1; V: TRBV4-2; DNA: TGTGCCAGCAGCAAGCCGGGACAGGGGGCGCACGAGCAGTACTTC; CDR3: CASSKPGQGAHEQYF
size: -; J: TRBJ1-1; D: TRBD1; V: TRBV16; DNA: TGTGCCAGCAGGGGGACAGGGGGCACTGAAGCTTTCTTT; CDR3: CASRGTGGTEAFF
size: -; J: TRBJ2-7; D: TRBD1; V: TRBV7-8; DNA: TGTGCCAGCAGCTTAGCGGTGGACAGGGTGGCCAGCTACGAGCAGTACTTC; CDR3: CASSLAVDRVASYEQYF
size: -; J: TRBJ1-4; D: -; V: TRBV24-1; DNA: TGTGCCACCAGTGATCCCGGGACAAGCTTCCGGTCGATTGAAAAACTGTTTTTT; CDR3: CATSDPGTSFRSIEKLFF
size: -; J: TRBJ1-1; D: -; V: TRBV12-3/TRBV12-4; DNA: TGTGCCAGCAGTTACACGAACACTGAAGCTTTCTTT; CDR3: CASSYTNTEAFF
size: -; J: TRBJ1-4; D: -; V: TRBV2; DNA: TGTGCCAGCAGTGGGACAGCTGTTAATGAAAAACTGTTTTTT; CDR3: CASSGTAVNEKLFF
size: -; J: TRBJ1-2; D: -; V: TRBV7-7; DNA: TGTGCTAGCAGCTTTAGGAGGACGGCGATACGGGGCTACACCTTC; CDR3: CASSFRRTAIRGYTF
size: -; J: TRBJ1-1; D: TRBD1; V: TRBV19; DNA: TGTGCCAGTAGCCCGCGGGACAGGGAGGAAACTGAAGCTTTCTTT; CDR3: CASSPRDREETEAFF
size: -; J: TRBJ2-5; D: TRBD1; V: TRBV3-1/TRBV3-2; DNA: TGTGCCAGCAGCCAAGGGGCTCGAGGGGGCCGTCTAAGTTGGGGCCAGTACTTC; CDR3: CASSQGARGGRLSWGQYF
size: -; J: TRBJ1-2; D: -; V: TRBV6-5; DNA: TGTGCCAGCACCGGACCCTCGGGGGGCTACACCTTC; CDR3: CASTGPSGGYTF
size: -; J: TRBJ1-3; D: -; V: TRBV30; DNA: TGTGCCTGGAGCGGTAATGCTGGAAACACCATATATTTT; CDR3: CAWSGNAGNTIYF
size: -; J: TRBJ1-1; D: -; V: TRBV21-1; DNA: TGTGCCAGCAGCCCTCAGACAGGGGGGAACACTGAAGCTTTCTTT; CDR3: CASSPQTGGNTEAFF
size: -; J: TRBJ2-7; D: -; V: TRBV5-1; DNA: TGCGCCAGCAGCTTGTCCGACAGTCACGAGCAGTACTTC; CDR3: CASSLSDSHEQYF
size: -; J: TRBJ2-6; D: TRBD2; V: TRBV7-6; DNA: TGTGCCAGCAGCTTGTCTAGCGGGACCGGGGCCAACGTCCTGACTTTC; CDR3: CASSLSSGTGANVLTF
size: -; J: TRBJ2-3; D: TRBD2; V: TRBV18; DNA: TGTGCCAGCTCAACACGGGGGGGTAGCACAGATACGCAGTATTTT; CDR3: CASSTRGGSTDTQYF
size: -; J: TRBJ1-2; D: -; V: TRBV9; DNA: TGTGCCAGCAGCTTTCAGCCAGGGCCAAACTATGGCTACACCTTC; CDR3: CASSFQPGPNYGYTF
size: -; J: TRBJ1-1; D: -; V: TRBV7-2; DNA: TGTGCCAGCAGCTTATGGGCGATGAACACTGAAGCTTTCTTT; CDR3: CASSLWAMNTEAFF
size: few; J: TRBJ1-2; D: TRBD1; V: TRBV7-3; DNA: TGTGCCAGCAGCCTCCGAGGGGGCTTAATCTACTATGGCTACACCTTC; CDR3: CASSLRGGLIYYGYTF
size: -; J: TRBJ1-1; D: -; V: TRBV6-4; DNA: TGTGCCAGCAGGGCGACTTTCACTCAATCTGAAGCTTTCTTT; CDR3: CASRATFTQSEAFF